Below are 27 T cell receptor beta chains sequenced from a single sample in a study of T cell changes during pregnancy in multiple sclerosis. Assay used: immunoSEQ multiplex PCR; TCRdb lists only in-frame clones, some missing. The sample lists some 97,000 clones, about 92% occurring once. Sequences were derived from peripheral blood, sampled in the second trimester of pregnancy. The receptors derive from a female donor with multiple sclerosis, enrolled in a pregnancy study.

CDR3 in DNA: TGTGCCAGCAGCTTGGCAGGGGTTCTCCAAGAGACCCAGTACTTC. Its protein is CASSLAGVLQETQYF. This rearrangement joins TRBV5-6 to TRBJ2-5; TRBD1 might be the D (6 bases). Germline CDR1 is SGHDT and CDR2 is YYEEEE. Between the trimmed V and J ends, which lost 0 bases and 1 base, there was a span of 10 bases. The CDR3 has 15 amino acids.

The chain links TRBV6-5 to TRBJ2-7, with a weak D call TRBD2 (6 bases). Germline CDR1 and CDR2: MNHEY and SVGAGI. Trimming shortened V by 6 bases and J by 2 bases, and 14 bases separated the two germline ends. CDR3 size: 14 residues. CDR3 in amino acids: CASRPPGGPYEQYF. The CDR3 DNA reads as TGTGCCAGCAGGCCTCCCGGGGGTCCCTACGAGCAGTACTTC.

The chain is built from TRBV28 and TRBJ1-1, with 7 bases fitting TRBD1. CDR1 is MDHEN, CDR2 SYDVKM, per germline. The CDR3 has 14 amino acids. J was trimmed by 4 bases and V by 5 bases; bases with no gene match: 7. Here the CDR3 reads CASSLTGIGTEAFF. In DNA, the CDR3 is TGTGCCAGCAGTCTGACAGGGATTGGCACTGAAGCTTTCTTT.

In DNA form, the CDR3 reads TGTGCCAGCAGCGCTCGCCTAGTAAATACGCAGTATTTT. Its translation is CASSARLVNTQYF. The chain combines TRBV9 with TRBJ2-3, with D uncertain. This CDR3 contains 13 residues. With 3 bases removed from V and 7 bases from J, the gap between germline ends came to 12 bases. The V gene's germline CDR1 is SGDLS and CDR2 YYNGEE.

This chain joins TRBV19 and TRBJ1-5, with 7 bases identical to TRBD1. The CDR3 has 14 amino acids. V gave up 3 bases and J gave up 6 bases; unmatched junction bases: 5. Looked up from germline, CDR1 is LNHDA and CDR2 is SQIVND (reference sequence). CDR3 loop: CASSMKTGSQPQHF. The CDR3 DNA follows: TGTGCCAGTAGTATGAAGACAGGGTCTCAGCCCCAGCATTTT. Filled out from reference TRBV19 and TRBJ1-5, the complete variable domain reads DGGITQSPKYLFRKEGQNVTLSCEQNLNHDAMYWYRQDPGQGLRLIYYSQIVNDFQKGDIAEGYSVSREKKESFPLTVTSAQKNPTAFYLCASSMKTGSQPQHFGDGTRLSIL.

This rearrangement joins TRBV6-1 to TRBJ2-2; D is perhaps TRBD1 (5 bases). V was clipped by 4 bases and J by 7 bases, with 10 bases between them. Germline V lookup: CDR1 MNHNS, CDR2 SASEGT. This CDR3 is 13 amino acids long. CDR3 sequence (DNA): TGTGCCAGCAGTGCAGGGTGGGGCGGGGAGCTGTTTTTT. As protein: CASSAGWGGELFF.

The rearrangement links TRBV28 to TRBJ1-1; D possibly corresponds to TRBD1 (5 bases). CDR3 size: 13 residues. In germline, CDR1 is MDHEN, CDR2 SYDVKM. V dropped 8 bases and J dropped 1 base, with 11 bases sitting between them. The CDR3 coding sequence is TGTGCCAGCCTCGGGCAGGGGAACACTGAAGCTTTCTTT. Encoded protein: CASLGQGNTEAFF.

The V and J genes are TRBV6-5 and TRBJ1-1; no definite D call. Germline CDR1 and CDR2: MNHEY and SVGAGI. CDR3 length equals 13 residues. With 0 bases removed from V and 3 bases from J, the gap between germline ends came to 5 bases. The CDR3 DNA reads TGTGCCAGCAGTTACTCGAGGGACACTGAAGCTTTCTTT. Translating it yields CASSYSRDTEAFF.

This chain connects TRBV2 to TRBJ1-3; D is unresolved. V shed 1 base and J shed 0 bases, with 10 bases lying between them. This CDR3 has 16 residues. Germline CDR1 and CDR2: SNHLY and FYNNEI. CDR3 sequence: CASSEGERSSGNTIYF. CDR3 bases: TGTGCCAGCAGTGAAGGAGAACGGAGCTCTGGAAACACCATATATTTT.

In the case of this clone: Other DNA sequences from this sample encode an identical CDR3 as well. This CDR3 is CASSLTGSETQYF. The CDR3 bases are TGTGCCAGCAGTCTGACAGGGTCGGAGACCCAGTACTTC. The chain couples TRBV28 to TRBJ2-5; 7 bases are a match to TRBD1. This CDR3 comprises 13 residues. The V gene end was trimmed by 5 bases and the J gene end by 5 bases; junction bases not matched to a gene: 5. Germline CDR1 and CDR2: MDHEN and SYDVKM.

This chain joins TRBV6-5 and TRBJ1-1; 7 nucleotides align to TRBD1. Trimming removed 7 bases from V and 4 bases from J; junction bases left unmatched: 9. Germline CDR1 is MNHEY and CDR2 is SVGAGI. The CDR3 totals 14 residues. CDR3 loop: CASTSLTGSTEAFF. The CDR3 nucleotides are TGTGCCAGCACCTCGCTGACAGGGTCCACTGAAGCTTTCTTT.

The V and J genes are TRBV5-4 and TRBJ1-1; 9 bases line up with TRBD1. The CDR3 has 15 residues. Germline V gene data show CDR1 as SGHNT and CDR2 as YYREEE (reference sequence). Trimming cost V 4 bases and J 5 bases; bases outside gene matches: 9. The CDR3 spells CASSTRTGAVTEAFF. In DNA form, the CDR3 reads TGTGCCAGCAGCACCAGGACAGGGGCCGTAACTGAAGCTTTCTTT.

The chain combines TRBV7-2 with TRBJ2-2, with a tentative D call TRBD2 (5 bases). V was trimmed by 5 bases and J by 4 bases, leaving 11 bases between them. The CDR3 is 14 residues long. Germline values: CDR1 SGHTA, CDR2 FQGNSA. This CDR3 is CASSALVRTGELFF. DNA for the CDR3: TGTGCCAGCAGCGCACTAGTTCGCACCGGGGAGCTGTTTTTT.

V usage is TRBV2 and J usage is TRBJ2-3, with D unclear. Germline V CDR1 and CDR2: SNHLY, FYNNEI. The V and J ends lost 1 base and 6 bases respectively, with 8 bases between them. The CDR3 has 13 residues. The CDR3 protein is CASSEVQNDTQYF. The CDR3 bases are TGTGCCAGCAGTGAAGTCCAGAACGATACGCAGTATTTT.

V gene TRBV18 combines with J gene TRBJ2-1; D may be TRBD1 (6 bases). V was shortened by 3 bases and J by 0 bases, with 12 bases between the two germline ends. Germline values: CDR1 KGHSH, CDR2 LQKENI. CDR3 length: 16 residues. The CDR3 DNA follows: TGTGCCAGCTCACCTCAGGGGAAAAGCTCCTACAATGAGCAGTTCTTC. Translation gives CASSPQGKSSYNEQFF.

DNA of the CDR3: TGTGCCAGCAGTCAACTAAGGACAGTAACTAGCGAGCAGTACTTC. Encoded protein: CASSQLRTVTSEQYF. The rearrangement links TRBV2 to TRBJ2-7, with a tentative D call TRBD1 (6 bases). This CDR3 is 15 amino acids long. The germline V and J ends were trimmed by 5 bases and 6 bases, with 20 bases remaining between them. Germline V gene sequence: CDR1 SNHLY, CDR2 FYNNEI.

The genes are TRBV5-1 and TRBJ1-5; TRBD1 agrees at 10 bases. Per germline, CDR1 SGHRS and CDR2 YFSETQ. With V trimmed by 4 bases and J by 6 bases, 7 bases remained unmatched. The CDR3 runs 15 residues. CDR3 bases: TGCGCCAGCAGCCTTGACAGGGGGCTAGGTCAGCCCCAGCATTTT. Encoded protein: CASSLDRGLGQPQHF.

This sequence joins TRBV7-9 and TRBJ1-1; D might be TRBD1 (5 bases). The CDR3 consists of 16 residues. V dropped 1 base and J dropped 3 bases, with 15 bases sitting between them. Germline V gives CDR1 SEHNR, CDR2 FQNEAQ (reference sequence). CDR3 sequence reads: CASSLVGQGLYTEAFF. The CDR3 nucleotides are TGTGCCAGCAGCTTAGTTGGGCAGGGCTTATACACTGAAGCTTTCTTT.

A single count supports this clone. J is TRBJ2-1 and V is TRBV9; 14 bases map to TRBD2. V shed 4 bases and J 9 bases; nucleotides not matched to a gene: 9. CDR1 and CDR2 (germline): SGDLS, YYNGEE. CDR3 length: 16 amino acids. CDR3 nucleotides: TGTGCCAGCAGCCCGAGAGGGACTAGCGGGGGAGTTGAGCAGTTCTTC. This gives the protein CASSPRGTSGGVEQFF. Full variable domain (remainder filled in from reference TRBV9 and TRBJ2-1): DSGVTQTPKHLITATGQRVTLRCSPRSGDLSVYWYQQSLDQGLQFLIQYYNGEERAKGNILERFSAQQFPDLHSELNLSSLELGDSALYFCASSPRGTSGGVEQFFGPGTRLTVL.

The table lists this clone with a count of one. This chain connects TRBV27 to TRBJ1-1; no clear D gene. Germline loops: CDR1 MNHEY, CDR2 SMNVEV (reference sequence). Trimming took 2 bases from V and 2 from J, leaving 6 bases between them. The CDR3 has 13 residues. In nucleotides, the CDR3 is TGTGCCAGCAGTTTAGTGACAAACACTGAAGCTTTCTTT. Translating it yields CASSLVTNTEAFF.

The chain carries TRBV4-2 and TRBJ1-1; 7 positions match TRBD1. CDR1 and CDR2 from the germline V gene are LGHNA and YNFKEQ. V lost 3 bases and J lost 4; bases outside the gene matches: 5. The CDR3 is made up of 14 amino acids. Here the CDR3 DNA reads TGTGCCAGCAGCCAGGGCGGGACAGCCACTGAAGCTTTCTTT. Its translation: CASSQGGTATEAFF.

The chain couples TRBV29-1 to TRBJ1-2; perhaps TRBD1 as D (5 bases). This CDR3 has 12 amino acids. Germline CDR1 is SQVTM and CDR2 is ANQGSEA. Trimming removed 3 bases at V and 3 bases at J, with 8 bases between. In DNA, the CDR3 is TGCAGCGTTGAGGGCAGGGACTATGGCTACACCTTC. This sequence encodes CSVEGRDYGYTF. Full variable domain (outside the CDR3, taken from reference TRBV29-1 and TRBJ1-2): SAVISQKPSRDICQRGTSLTIQCQVDSQVTMMFWYRQQPGQSLTLIATANQGSEATYESGFVIDKFPISRPNLTFSTLTVSNMSPEDSSIYLCSVEGRDYGYTFGSGTRLTVV.

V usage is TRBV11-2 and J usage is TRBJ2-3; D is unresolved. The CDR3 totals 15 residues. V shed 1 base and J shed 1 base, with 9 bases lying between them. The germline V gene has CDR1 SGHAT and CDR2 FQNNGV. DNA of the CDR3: TGTGCCAGCAGCTTAGCGGGTAAGGGCACAGATACGCAGTATTTT. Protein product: CASSLAGKGTDTQYF.

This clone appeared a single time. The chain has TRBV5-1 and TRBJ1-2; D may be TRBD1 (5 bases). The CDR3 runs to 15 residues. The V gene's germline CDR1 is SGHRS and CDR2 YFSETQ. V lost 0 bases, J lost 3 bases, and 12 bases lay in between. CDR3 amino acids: CASSLVGTADYGYTF. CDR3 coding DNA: TGCGCCAGCAGCTTGGTAGGGACTGCGGACTATGGCTACACCTTC.

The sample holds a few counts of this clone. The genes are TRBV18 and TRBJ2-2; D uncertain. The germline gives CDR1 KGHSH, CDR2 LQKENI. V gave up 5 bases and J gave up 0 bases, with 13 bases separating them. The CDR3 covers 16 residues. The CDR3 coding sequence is TGTGCCAGCTCAGCGGCCCCCACCTCGAACACCGGGGAGCTGTTTTTT. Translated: CASSAAPTSNTGELFF.

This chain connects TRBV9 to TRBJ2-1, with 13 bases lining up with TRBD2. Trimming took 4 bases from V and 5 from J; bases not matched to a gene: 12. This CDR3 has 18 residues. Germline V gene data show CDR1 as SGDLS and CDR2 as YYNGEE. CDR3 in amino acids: CASSFLSGTSGTNNEQFF. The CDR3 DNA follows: TGTGCCAGCAGCTTCCTATCCGGGACTAGCGGGACCAACAATGAGCAGTTCTTC.

CDR3 nucleotide sequence: TGTGCCAGCGGACCACTAGCGGGAGGAAATGAGCAGTTCTTC. The encoded protein is CASGPLAGGNEQFF. The rearrangement uses TRBV27 and TRBJ2-1; TRBD2 matches 12 bases. J gave up 7 bases and V 8 bases, and 6 bases lay outside the gene matches. The CDR3 contains 14 residues. The V gene's germline CDR1 is MNHEY and CDR2 SMNVEV (reference sequence).